This T cell receptor (beta chain) was sequenced in a study of CD8+CD57+ T cells in acquired aplastic anemia. Genomic DNA provided the template from which TCR beta VDJ and CDR3 profiles were obtained. TCRdb re-derived calls from the reads in MiXCR, one entry per CDR3 protein. The repertoire holds 200,000 to 300,000 distinct CDR3 sequences, with approximately 86% as singletons. Previously, flow cytometry had revealed CD8+CD57+ cell expansion in the patients chosen for sequencing. No patient had been given any therapy when blood was sampled. Trimming removed 3 bases from V and 15 bases from J, with 23 bases in between. CDR1 is SGDLS and CDR2 is YYNGEE in the germline V gene. The length of the CDR3 is 14 residues.

Sequencing used sorted CD4+, CD8+, or CD8+CD57+ T cells (not recorded which) from PBMCs. The genes are TRBV9 and TRBJ2-3; D is uncertain. This TCR derives from a human donor with aplastic anemia. Written as DNA, the CDR3 is TGTGCCAGCAGCGCCCGGGTCCAGATGGCTACACCTTATTTT. This translates into CASSARVQMATPYF.